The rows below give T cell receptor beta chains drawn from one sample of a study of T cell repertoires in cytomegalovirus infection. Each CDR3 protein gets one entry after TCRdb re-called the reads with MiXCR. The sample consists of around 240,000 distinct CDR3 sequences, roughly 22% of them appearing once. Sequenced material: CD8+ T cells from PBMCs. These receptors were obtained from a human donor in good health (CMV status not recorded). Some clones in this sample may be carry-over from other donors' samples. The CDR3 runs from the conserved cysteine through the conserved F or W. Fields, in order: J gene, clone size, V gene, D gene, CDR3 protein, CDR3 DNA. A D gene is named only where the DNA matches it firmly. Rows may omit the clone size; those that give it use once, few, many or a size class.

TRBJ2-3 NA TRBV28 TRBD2 CASSLGGLGITDTQYF TGTGCCAGCAGTTTGGGGGGACTAGGGATCACAGATACGCAGTATTTT
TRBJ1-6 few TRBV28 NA CASSYGQYNSPLHF TGTGCCAGCAGTTACGGACAGTATAATTCACCCCTCCACTTT
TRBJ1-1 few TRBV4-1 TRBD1 CASSFGQGAAEAFF TGCGCCAGCAGCTTCGGACAGGGGGCGGCTGAAGCTTTCTTT
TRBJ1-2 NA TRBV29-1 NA CSVPREGFGYGYTF TGCAGCGTACCTCGGGAGGGGTTCGGCTATGGCTACACCTTC
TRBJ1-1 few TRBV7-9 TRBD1 CASSLPFGQAITEAFF TGTGCCAGCAGCTTGCCCTTTGGACAGGCGATCACTGAAGCTTTCTTT
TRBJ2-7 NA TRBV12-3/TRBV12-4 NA CASSYGPSSYEQYF TGTGCCAGCAGTTACGGGCCCTCCTCCTACGAGCAGTACTTC
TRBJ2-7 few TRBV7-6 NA CASTNEQYF TGTGCCAGTACCAACGAGCAGTACTTC
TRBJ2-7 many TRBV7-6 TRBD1 CASSLEQGASYEQYF TGTGCCAGCAGCTTAGAACAGGGGGCCTCCTACGAGCAGTACTTC
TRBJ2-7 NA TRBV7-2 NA CASSLPGSSSYEQYF TGTGCCAGCAGCCTACCCGGGTCTAGTTCCTACGAGCAGTACTTC
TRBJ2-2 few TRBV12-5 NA CASGLNSRQAPTNTGELFF TGTGCTAGTGGTTTGAACTCCCGACAGGCCCCTACGAACACCGGGGAGCTGTTTTTT
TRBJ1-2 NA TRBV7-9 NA CASSAGADFYGYTF TGTGCCAGCAGCGCAGGTGCCGACTTCTATGGCTACACCTTC
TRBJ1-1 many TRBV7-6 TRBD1 CASSLIRQGTEAFF TGTGCCAGCAGCTTAATTAGACAGGGCACTGAAGCTTTCTTT
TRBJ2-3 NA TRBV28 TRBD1 CASNSDRGLTDTQYF TGTGCCAGCAACTCCGACAGGGGGCTGACAGATACGCAGTATTTT
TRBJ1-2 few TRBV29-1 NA CSVEVPDINGYTF TGCAGCGTTGAAGTCCCGGACATCAATGGCTACACCTTC
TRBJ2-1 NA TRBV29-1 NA CSVEQTHYNEQFF TGCAGCGTTGAACAGACCCACTACAATGAGCAGTTCTTC
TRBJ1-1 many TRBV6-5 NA CASSPNANTEAFF TGTGCCAGCAGTCCCAACGCGAACACTGAAGCTTTCTTT
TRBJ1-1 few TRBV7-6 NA CASSLQGLGEAFF TGTGCCAGCAGCTTACAGGGGTTGGGTGAAGCTTTCTTT
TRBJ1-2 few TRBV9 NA CASSVNSGSRYGYTF TGTGCCAGCAGCGTGAATTCGGGATCGCGCTATGGCTACACCTTC
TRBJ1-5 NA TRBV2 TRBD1 CASRQTGGPDNQPQHF TGTGCCAGCAGACAAACAGGGGGCCCCGACAATCAGCCCCAGCATTTT
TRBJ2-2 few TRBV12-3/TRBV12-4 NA CASNHPSTDDTGELFF TGTGCCAGCAACCATCCGTCGACAGACGACACCGGGGAGCTGTTTTTT
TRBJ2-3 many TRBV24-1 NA CATSEKYNTDTQYF TGTGCCACCAGTGAGAAGTACAACACAGATACGCAGTATTTT
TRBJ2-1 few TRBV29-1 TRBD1 CSGRQGASNEQFF TGCAGCGGGAGACAGGGAGCTTCTAATGAGCAGTTCTTC
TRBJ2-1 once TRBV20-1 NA CSALPKGGADNEQFF TGCAGTGCTCTCCCCAAGGGGGGGGCAGACAATGAGCAGTTCTTC
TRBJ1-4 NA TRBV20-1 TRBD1 CSATDRVDEKLFF TGCAGTGCTACGGACAGGGTTGATGAAAAACTGTTTTTT
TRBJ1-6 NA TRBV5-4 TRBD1 CASSNRGYNSPLHF TGTGCCAGCAGCAACAGGGGTTATAATTCACCCCTCCACTTT